Below are 28 T cell receptor beta chains sequenced from a single sample in a study of post-analysis software for immune sequencing data. Study-level points and caveats: With TRBV5-6, TRBV5-1 and TRBV20-1 included, about five TRBV segments were more frequent in patients than in controls.

Antigen specificity for these receptors is unknown. Unique molecular identifiers were built into the TCR beta cDNA libraries. Using its own MiXCR run on the PCR reads, TCRdb lists one record per CDR3 protein. The repertoire consists of hundreds of thousands of distinct CDR3 sequences, with less than 40% occurring once and the leading ten covering 7.6%. The material sequenced was blood. Source of these receptors: a girl aged 2 to 9 with multiple sclerosis.

J is TRBJ1-1 and V is TRBV12-3 or TRBV12-4; D is undetermined. Trimming left V 2 bases short and J 4 bases short, with 5 bases between. The CDR3 extends over 12 amino acids. The CDR3 protein is CASSLRSTEAFF. In DNA form, the CDR3 reads TGTGCCAGCAGTTTAAGGAGCACTGAAGCTTTCTTT.

The CDR3 DNA sequence: TGCGCCAGCAGCCAAGATATGAGCGGGAGAGGTTACGAGCAGTACTTC. This sequence encodes CASSQDMSGRGYEQYF. The chain uses TRBV4-3 and TRBJ2-7; 8 positions match TRBD2. The CDR3 has 16 residues. Germline V gene lookup returns CDR1 LGHNA and CDR2 YSLEER. Trimming at V came to 0 bases and at J to 4 bases, leaving 8 bases not matched to a gene.

V and J are TRBV7-2 and TRBJ2-3, with D uncertain. Deletions cut 3 bases from V and 6 bases from J, with 7 bases between. This CDR3 is 12 amino acids long. The germline CDR1 and CDR2 sequences are SGHTA and FQGNSA. CDR3 protein: CASSFLVDTQYF. Here the CDR3 DNA reads TGTGCCAGCAGCTTCTTAGTGGATACGCAGTATTTT. Drawing the rest from reference TRBV7-2 and TRBJ2-3, the complete variable domain is GAGVSQSPSNKVTEKGKDVELRCDPISGHTALYWYRQSLGQGLEFLIYFQGNSAPDKSGLPSDRFSAERTGGSVSTLTIQRTQQEDSAVYLCASSFLVDTQYFGPGTRLTVL.

This rearrangement joins TRBV2 to TRBJ2-3; TRBD2 aligns across 15 bases. CDR1 is SNHLY, CDR2 FYNNEI, per germline. Unmatched junction bases numbered 5, after V lost 8 bases and J lost 5 bases. This CDR3 is built from 15 residues. The CDR3 protein is CASWTSGRVGDTQYF. In DNA, the CDR3 is TGTGCCAGCTGGACTAGCGGGAGGGTCGGAGATACGCAGTATTTT.

This clonotype has just one count. The V and J genes are TRBV15 and TRBJ2-1; 11 bases agree with TRBD2. CDR1 and CDR2 (germline): LNHNV, YYDKDF (reference sequence). The CDR3 length is 17 residues. Germline trimming cut 2 bases from V and 4 bases from J; bases unmatched to any gene: 7. Here the CDR3 reads CATSRMMTSGEYNEQFF. The CDR3 region has the DNA TGTGCCACCAGCAGAATGATGACTAGCGGGGAGTACAATGAGCAGTTCTTC.

The chain uses TRBV10-3 and TRBJ2-3; the match to TRBD1 covers 9 bases. V trimming: 0 bases; J trimming: 4 bases; junction bases outside the gene matches: 11. Germline CDR1 reads ENHRY; CDR2 reads SYGVKD. The CDR3 runs 18 residues. The CDR3 here is CAISESLGQGPKADTQYF. CDR3 coding DNA: TGTGCCATCAGTGAGTCACTGGGACAGGGACCAAAGGCAGATACGCAGTATTTT.

This clonotype came up many times. V is TRBV4-1 and J is TRBJ2-1; 7 bases are shared with TRBD2. Germline assignment: CDR1 MGHRA and CDR2 YSYEKL. V dropped 1 base and J dropped 1; count of bases not matched to a gene: 1. The CDR3 length is 15 residues. The CDR3 region is CASSQASGSYNEQFF. The CDR3 coding sequence is TGCGCCAGCAGCCAAGCTAGCGGTTCCTACAATGAGCAGTTCTTC.

This clonotype was detected a few times. The V call is TRBV2, the J call TRBJ2-7, with 9 positions matching TRBD1. The CDR3 is 12 residues long. The ends lost 5 bases at V and 6 bases at J; junction bases unmatched: 2. Looked up from germline, CDR1 is SNHLY and CDR2 is FYNNEI. This chain's CDR3 is CASSRGQGEQYF. The CDR3 region has the DNA TGTGCCAGCAGTCGGGGACAGGGCGAGCAGTACTTC.

In this sample, this clonotype turned up a few times. CDR3 nucleotides: TGTGCCAGCAGCTCCCGGACAGGGGCTAGGGGCACTGAAGCTTTCTTT. As protein: CASSSRTGARGTEAFF. The chain has TRBV6-5 and TRBJ1-1; the match to TRBD1 covers 9 bases. This CDR3 region has 16 residues. In germline, CDR1 is MNHEY, CDR2 SVGAGI. Trimming removed 6 bases from V and 4 bases from J; junction bases left unmatched: 12.

The table lists this clonotype with a few counts. CDR3 residues: CASSDPGRNQPQHF. Written as DNA, the CDR3 is TGTGCCAGCAGCGATCCGGGCCGCAATCAGCCCCAGCATTTT. The genes are TRBV6-6 and TRBJ1-5; D unresolved. V dropped 6 bases and J dropped 2 bases, with 11 bases sitting between them. The CDR3 runs to 14 residues. From germline, CDR1 is MNHNY and CDR2 SVGAGI (reference sequence).

This clonotype has a handful of counts. This chain links TRBV5-5 with TRBJ2-1; TRBD2 is a possible D gene (6 bases). Germline V CDR1 and CDR2: SGHKS, YYEKEE (reference sequence). CDR3 length: 14 residues. Trimming left V 5 bases short and J 6 bases short, with 15 bases between. The CDR3 loop reads CASSGTFQGNEQFF. In nucleotides, the CDR3 is TGTGCCAGCAGTGGGACTTTCCAGGGCAATGAGCAGTTCTTC.

V usage is TRBV12-3 or TRBV12-4 and J usage is TRBJ1-1; D remains unclear. The V end was cut by 5 bases, the J end by 1 base, with 14 bases between. The CDR3 has 15 residues. In DNA form, the CDR3 reads TGTGCCAGCAGTAATTCCTTCGACTCGAACACTGAAGCTTTCTTT. This codes for CASSNSFDSNTEAFF.

The V and J genes are TRBV15 and TRBJ2-1, with TRBD2 matching over 9 bases. Germline CDR1 is LNHNV and CDR2 is YYDKDF (reference sequence). This CDR3 contains 22 residues. J was trimmed by 0 bases and V by 0 bases; bases with no gene match: 18. The CDR3 protein is CATSRDPFGRGGSLSSYNEQFF. The CDR3 nucleotides are TGTGCCACCAGCAGAGATCCCTTTGGGCGGGGGGGCTCCCTTAGCTCCTACAATGAGCAGTTCTTC. The variable domain in full, with the rest retrieved from reference TRBV15 and TRBJ2-1, is DAMVIQNPRYQVTQFGKPVTLSCSQTLNHNVMYWYQQKSSQAPKLLFHYYDKDFNNEADTPDNFQSRRPNTSFCFLDIRSPGLGDTAMYLCATSRDPFGRGGSLSSYNEQFFGPGTRLTVL.

This chain links TRBV7-9 with TRBJ1-1; weak D call: TRBD1 (6 bases). Germline loops: CDR1 SEHNR, CDR2 FQNEAQ (reference sequence). V dropped 5 bases and J dropped 0 bases, with 13 bases sitting between them. CDR3 length: 15 amino acids. CDR3 sequence: CASSRWDTLNTEAFF. CDR3 coding DNA: TGTGCCAGCAGCCGATGGGACACTTTGAACACTGAAGCTTTCTTT.

There are a few counts of this clonotype. The rearrangement joins TRBV10-3 to TRBJ1-2; tentatively, D is TRBD1 (5 bases). Germline V gene data show CDR1 as ENHRY and CDR2 as SYGVKD. Trimming removed 6 bases from V and 6 bases from J, with 11 bases in between. The CDR3 sequence is 12 residues long. The CDR3 DNA follows: TGTGCCATCAGCCAGACAGATAATGGCTACACCTTC. It is translated as CAISQTDNGYTF.

V and J are TRBV18 and TRBJ2-3, with unresolved D. The CDR3 length is 11 residues. Germline-derived CDR1 and CDR2 are KGHSH and LQKENI. Trimming stripped 5 bases from V and 6 bases from J, with 6 bases between. The CDR3 nucleotides are TGTGCCAGCTCAAATCCGGATACGCAGTATTTT. Translation gives CASSNPDTQYF.

V and J are TRBV29-1 and TRBJ2-5; D could derive from TRBD1 or TRBD2 (5 bases each). V was pared by 2 bases and J by 5 bases, with 15 bases between. The CDR3 consists of 14 residues. Looked up from germline, CDR1 is SQVTM and CDR2 is ANQGSEA. CDR3 sequence: CSVEWDGQWETQYF. The CDR3 DNA follows: TGCAGCGTTGAATGGGACGGGCAGTGGGAGACCCAGTACTTC.

Here the CDR3 DNA reads TGTGCCAGCAGCTTAGCTTACTCGAGTCCCGCTTTCTTT. Translating it yields CASSLAYSSPAFF. The chain links TRBV7-2 to TRBJ1-1; D ambiguous. V was clipped by 0 bases and J by 11 bases, with 13 bases between them. Germline values: CDR1 SGHTA, CDR2 FQGNSA. The CDR3 is 13 amino acids.

The chain couples TRBV9 to TRBJ2-1; the D gene could be TRBD1 or TRBD2 (5 bases each). The CDR3 extends over 12 amino acids. Trimming pared 3 bases from V and 10 bases from J, leaving 11 bases between. CDR1 and CDR2 from the germline V gene are SGDLS and YYNGEE. The CDR3 DNA follows: TGTGCCAGCAGCGCGGGGCCCAGGGAGCAGTTCTTC. The encoded protein is CASSAGPREQFF.

Here the CDR3 reads CSATGGGWEQFF. CDR3 nucleotides: TGCAGTGCTACGGGGGGAGGTTGGGAGCAGTTCTTC. The chain carries TRBV20-1 and TRBJ2-1; TRBD2 agrees at 7 bases. The V gene's germline CDR1 is DFQATT and CDR2 SNEGSKA (reference sequence). V gave up 4 bases and J gave up 10 bases; unmatched junction bases: 7. The CDR3 is 12 amino acids.

This clonotype appeared a few times. This chain connects TRBV27 to TRBJ2-3; D is perhaps TRBD1 (6 bases). CDR1 MNHEY and CDR2 SMNVEV come from the germline V gene (reference sequence). V gave up 6 bases and J gave up 0 bases, with 37 bases separating them. CDR3 length: 23 amino acids. The CDR3 DNA reads as TGTGCCAGCAGCCACAGGGTCGGACCGCCGAAAATTATATCAAAAGCTAGCACAGATACGCAGTATTTT. Amino acid sequence: CASSHRVGPPKIISKASTDTQYF.

This clonotype was observed a few times. V usage is TRBV7-2 and J usage is TRBJ2-7, with D perhaps given as TRBD1 or TRBD2 (5 bases each). Trimming cost V 2 bases and J 3 bases, with 14 bases left between them. CDR1 and CDR2 from the germline V gene are SGHTA and FQGNSA. CDR3 length: 15 amino acids. In nucleotides, the CDR3 is TGTGCCAGCAGCTTATTAATCGGGGACGGCTACGAGCAGTACTTC. Its protein product is CASSLLIGDGYEQYF.

This clonotype was recorded once. The genes are TRBV12-3 or TRBV12-4 and TRBJ1-5; perhaps TRBD1 as D (5 bases). The CDR3 has 14 amino acids. With 7 bases removed from V and 3 bases from J, the gap between germline ends came to 13 bases. CDR3 nucleotide sequence: TGTGCCAGCAAGAGGGGCGGGACCAATCAGCCCCAGCATTTT. Amino acids: CASKRGGTNQPQHF.

Concerning this clonotype itself: Since a much larger clone is just one base distant, this may be a read error. The chain links TRBV29-1 to TRBJ2-1; D gene uncertain. The ends were cut back, 7 bases at V and 10 bases at J, with 17 bases in the middle. Germline V gene lookup returns CDR1 SQVTM and CDR2 ANQGSEA. The CDR3 totals 12 residues. The CDR3 spells CSARPIGKEQFF. For the CDR3, the DNA is TGCAGCGCCCGCCCAATTGGGAAGGAGCAGTTCTTC.

J is TRBJ2-1 and V is TRBV18; the match to TRBD2 covers 14 bases. The germline CDR1 and CDR2 sequences are KGHSH and LQKENI. With V trimmed by 3 bases and J by 1 base, 5 bases remained unmatched. This CDR3 is built from 18 residues. For the CDR3, the DNA is TGTGCCAGCTCACCTCAAGGGACTAGCGGGGGTTCCTACAATGAGCAGTTCTTC. Encoded protein: CASSPQGTSGGSYNEQFF. The entire variable domain, with the rest obtained from reference TRBV18 and TRBJ2-1, is as follows: NAGVMQNPRHLVRRRGQEARLRCSPMKGHSHVYWYRQLPEEGLKFMVYLQKENIIDESGMPKERFSAEFPKEGPSILRIQQVVRGDSAAYFCASSPQGTSGGSYNEQFFGPGTRLTVL.

The chain recombines TRBV6-6 with TRBJ2-5; D uncertain. Germline loops: CDR1 MNHNY, CDR2 SVGAGI (reference sequence). Trimming removed 0 bases at V and 1 base at J, with 6 bases between. CDR3 length: 14 residues. In nucleotides, the CDR3 is TGTGCCAGCAGTTACTCGAGACTCCAAGAGACCCAGTACTTC. Its protein product is CASSYSRLQETQYF.

J is TRBJ2-4 and V is TRBV18; D is ambiguous. This CDR3 spans 15 amino acids. V was cut by 3 bases and J by 6 bases, with 15 bases left in between. Looked up from germline, CDR1 is KGHSH and CDR2 is LQKENI. CDR3 nucleotides: TGTGCCAGCTCACCTCCGAGACCGGCCGCAAACATTCAGTACTTC. Amino acids: CASSPPRPAANIQYF.

This clonotype was observed a few times. The J gene is TRBJ2-1, the V gene TRBV12-3 or TRBV12-4; D is perhaps TRBD1 or TRBD2 (5 bases each). CDR3 length: 15 amino acids. The V end was cut by 2 bases, the J end by 5 bases, with 13 bases between. The CDR3 spells CASSLRMGVHNEQFF. Here the CDR3 DNA reads TGTGCCAGCAGTTTACGTATGGGGGTCCACAATGAGCAGTTCTTC.